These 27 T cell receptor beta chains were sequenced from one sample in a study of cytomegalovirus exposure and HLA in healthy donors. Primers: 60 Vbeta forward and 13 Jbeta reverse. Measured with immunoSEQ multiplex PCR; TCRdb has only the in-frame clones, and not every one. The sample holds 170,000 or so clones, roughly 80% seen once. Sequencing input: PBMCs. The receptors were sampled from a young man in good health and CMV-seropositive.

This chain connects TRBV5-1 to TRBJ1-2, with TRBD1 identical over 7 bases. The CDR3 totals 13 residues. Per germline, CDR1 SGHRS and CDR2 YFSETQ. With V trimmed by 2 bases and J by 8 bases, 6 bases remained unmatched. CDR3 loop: CASSFTDRQGYTF. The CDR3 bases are TGCGCCAGCAGCTTTACGGACAGGCAAGGCTACACCTTC.

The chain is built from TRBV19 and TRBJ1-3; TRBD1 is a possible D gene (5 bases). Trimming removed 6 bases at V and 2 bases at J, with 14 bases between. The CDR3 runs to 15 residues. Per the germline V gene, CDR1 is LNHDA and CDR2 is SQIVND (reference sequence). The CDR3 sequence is CASRTREGAGNTIYF. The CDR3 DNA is TGTGCCAGTAGAACGCGGGAAGGGGCTGGAAACACCATATATTTT.

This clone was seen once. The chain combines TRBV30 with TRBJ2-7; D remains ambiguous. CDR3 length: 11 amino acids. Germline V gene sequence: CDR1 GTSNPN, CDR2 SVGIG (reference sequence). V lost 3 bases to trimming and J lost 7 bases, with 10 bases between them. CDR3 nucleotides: TGTGCCTGGAGCGATAGCTTGGAGCAGTACTTC. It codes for CAWSDSLEQYF.

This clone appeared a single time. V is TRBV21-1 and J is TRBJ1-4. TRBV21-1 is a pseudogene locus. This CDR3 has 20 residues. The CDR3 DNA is TGTGCCAGCAGCAAAGTGTTTAGGGGTCTGCACTCACTGGGAGGTGAAAAACTGTTTTTT. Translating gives CASSKVFRGLHSLGGEKLFF.

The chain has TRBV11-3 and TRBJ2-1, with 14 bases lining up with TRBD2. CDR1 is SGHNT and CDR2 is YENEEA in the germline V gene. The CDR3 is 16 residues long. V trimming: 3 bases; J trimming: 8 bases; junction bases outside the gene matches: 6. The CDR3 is CASSFSTSGGVDEQFF. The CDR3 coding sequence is TGTGCCAGCAGCTTCTCGACTAGCGGGGGGGTTGATGAGCAGTTCTTC. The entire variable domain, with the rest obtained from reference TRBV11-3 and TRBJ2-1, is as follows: EAGVVQSPRYKIIEKKQPVAFWCNPISGHNTLYWYLQNLGQGPELLIRYENEEAVDDSQLPKDRFSAERLKGVDSTLKIQPAELGDSAVYLCASSFSTSGGVDEQFFGPGTRLTVL.

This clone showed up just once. The CDR3 loop reads CASSQPNSGRCEQYF. In nucleotides, the CDR3 is TGCGCCAGCAGCCAACCTAATAGCGGGAGGTGTGAGCAGTACTTC. The V gene is TRBV4-1, the J gene TRBJ2-7; 10 bases align to TRBD2. The CDR3 covers 15 residues. V gave up 2 bases and J gave up 7 bases; unmatched junction bases: 8. Germline-derived CDR1 and CDR2 are MGHRA and YSYEKL.

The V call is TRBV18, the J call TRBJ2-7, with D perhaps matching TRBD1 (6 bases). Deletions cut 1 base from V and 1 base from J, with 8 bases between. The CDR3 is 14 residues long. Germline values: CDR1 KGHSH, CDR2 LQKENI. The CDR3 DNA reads TGTGCCAGCTCACCACGAGGACAGTCCTACGAGCAGTACTTC. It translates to CASSPRGQSYEQYF.

CDR3 DNA sequence: TGTGCCAGCAGCCCCGTACCTCCGGGACTAGCGGGAGGACGAGCCCGCGAGCAGTACTTC. Its translation: CASSPVPPGLAGGRAREQYF. The chain carries TRBV2 and TRBJ2-7; TRBD2 matches at 15 bases. From germline, CDR1 is SNHLY and CDR2 FYNNEI. Unmatched junction bases numbered 21, after V lost 6 bases and J lost 6 bases. The CDR3 is 20 residues long.

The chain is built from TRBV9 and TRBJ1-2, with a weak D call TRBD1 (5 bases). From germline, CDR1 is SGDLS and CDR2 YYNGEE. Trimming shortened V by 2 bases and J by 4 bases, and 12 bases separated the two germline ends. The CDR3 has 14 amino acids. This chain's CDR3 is CASSVSPGAYGYTF. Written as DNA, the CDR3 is TGTGCCAGCAGCGTCAGCCCTGGGGCCTATGGCTACACCTTC.

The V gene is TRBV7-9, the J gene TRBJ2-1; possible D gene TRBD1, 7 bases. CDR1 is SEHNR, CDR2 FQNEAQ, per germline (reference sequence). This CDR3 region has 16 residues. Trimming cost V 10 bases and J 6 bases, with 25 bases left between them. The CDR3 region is CATRRRDSVLSNEQFF. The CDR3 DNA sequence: TGTGCCACCAGGAGGAGGGACAGCGTCCTGAGCAATGAGCAGTTCTTC.

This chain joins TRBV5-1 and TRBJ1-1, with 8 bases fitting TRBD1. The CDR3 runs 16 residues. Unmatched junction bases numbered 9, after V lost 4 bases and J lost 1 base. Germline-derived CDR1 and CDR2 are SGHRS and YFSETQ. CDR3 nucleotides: TGCGCCAGCAGCCCATCGGCAGGGGGCCGGAACACTGAAGCTTTCTTT. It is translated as CASSPSAGGRNTEAFF.

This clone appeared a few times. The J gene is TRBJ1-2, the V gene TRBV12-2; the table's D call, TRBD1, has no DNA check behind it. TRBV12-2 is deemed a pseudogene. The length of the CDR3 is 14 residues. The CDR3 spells CASRSLQGNYGYTF. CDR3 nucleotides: TGTGCAAGTCGCTCACTACAGGGGAACTATGGCTACACCTTC.

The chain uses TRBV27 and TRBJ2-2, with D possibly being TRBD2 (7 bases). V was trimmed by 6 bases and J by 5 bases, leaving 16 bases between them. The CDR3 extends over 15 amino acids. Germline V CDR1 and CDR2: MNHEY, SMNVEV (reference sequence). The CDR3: CASSPVGGRTGELFF. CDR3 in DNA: TGTGCCAGCAGCCCAGTCGGGGGGCGTACCGGGGAGCTGTTTTTT.

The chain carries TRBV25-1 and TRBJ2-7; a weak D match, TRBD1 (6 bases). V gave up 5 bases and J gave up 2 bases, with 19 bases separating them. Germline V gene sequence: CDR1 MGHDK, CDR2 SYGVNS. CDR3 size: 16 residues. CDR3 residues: CASSSDFDRLPYEQYF. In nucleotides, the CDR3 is TGTGCCAGCAGTTCCGATTTTGACAGGTTACCCTACGAGCAGTACTTC.

In DNA, the CDR3 is TGTGCCAGCAGTGAGACAGGGAGGTATACTGAAGCTTTCTTT. This translates into CASSETGRYTEAFF. This chain links TRBV25-1 with TRBJ1-1; 7 bases are shared with TRBD1. The CDR3 has 14 amino acids. V lost 3 bases to trimming and J lost 5 bases; unmatched junction nucleotides: 6. Germline CDR1 is MGHDK and CDR2 is SYGVNS.

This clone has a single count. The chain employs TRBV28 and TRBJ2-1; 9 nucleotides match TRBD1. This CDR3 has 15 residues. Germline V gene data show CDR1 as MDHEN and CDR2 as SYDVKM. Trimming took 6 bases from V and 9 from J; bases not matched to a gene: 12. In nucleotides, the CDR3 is TGTGCCAGCAGGATCAGGGACAGGGAGAGTGGTGAGCAGTTCTTC. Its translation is CASRIRDRESGEQFF.

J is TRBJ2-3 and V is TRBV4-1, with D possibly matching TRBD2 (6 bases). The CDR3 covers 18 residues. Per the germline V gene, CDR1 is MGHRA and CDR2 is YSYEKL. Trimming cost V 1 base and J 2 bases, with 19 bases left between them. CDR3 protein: CASSQGTGTGGFTDTQYF. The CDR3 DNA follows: TGCGCCAGCAGCCAAGGGACCGGGACTGGGGGATTCACAGATACGCAGTATTTT.

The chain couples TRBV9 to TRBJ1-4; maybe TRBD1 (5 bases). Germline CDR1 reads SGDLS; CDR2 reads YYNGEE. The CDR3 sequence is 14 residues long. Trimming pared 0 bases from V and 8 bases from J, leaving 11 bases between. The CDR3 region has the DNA TGTGCCAGCAGCGTAGGACAGATTCAGGAAAAACTGTTTTTT. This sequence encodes CASSVGQIQEKLFF.

CDR3 loop: CASSLSAGNQPQHF. CDR3 sequence (DNA): TGTGCCAGCAGTTTATCGGCTGGCAATCAGCCCCAGCATTTT. The chain joins TRBV27 to TRBJ1-5; D is uncertain. The CDR3 contains 14 residues. With 0 bases removed from V and 2 bases from J, the gap between germline ends came to 5 bases. Germline CDR1 reads MNHEY; CDR2 reads SMNVEV (reference sequence).

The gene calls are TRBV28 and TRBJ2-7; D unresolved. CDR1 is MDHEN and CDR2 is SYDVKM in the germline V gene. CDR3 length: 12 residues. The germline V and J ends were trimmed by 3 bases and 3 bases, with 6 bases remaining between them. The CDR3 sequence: CASSFRLYEQYF. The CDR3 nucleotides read TGTGCCAGCAGTTTTCGACTCTACGAGCAGTACTTC.

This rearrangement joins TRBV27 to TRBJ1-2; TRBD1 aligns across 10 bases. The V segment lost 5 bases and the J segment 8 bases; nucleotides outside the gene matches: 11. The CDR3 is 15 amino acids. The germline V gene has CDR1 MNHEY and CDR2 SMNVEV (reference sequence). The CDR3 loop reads CASSPPGQGFQGYTF. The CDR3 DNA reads TGTGCCAGCAGTCCTCCGGGACAGGGGTTTCAGGGCTACACCTTC.

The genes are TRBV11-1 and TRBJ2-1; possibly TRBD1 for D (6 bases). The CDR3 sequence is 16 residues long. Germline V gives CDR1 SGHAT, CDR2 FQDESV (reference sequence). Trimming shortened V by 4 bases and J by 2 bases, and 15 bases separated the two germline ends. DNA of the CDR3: TGTGCCAGCAGCTCCAAACAGGGTTCGGCCTACAATGAGCAGTTCTTC. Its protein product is CASSSKQGSAYNEQFF.

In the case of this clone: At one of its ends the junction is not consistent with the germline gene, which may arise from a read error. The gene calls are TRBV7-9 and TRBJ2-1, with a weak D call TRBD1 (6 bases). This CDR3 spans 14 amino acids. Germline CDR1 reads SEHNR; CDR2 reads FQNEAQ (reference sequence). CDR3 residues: CSSRRDTHYNEQFF. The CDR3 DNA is TGTTCCAGCCGCCGGGACACACATTACAATGAGCAGTTCTTC. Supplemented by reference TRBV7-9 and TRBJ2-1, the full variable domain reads DTGVSQNPRHKITKRGQNVTFRCDPISEHNRLYWYRQTLGQGPEFLTYFQNEAQLEKSRLLSDRFSAERPKGSFSTLEIQRTEQGDSAMYLCSSRRDTHYNEQFFGPGTRLTVL.

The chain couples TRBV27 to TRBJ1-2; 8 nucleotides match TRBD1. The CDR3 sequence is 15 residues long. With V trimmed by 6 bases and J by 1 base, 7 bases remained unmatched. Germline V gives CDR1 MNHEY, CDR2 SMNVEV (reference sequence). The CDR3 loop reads CASSKGQGSNYGYTF. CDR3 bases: TGTGCCAGCAGCAAAGGACAGGGTAGTAACTATGGCTACACCTTC.

Here the CDR3 reads CASSQLVRAYNEQFF. DNA of the CDR3: TGCGCCAGCAGTCAACTCGTCCGGGCCTACAATGAGCAGTTCTTC. The chain uses TRBV10-2 and TRBJ2-1, with no clear D. V lost 5 bases, J lost 2 bases, and 13 bases lay in between. The CDR3 contains 15 residues. Looked up from germline, CDR1 is WSHSY and CDR2 is SAAADI.

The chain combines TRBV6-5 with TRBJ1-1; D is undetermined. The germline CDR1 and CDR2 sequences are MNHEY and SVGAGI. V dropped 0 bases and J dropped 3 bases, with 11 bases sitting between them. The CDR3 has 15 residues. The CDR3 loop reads CASSYSISADTEAFF. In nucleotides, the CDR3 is TGTGCCAGCAGTTACTCGATTTCCGCAGACACTGAAGCTTTCTTT.

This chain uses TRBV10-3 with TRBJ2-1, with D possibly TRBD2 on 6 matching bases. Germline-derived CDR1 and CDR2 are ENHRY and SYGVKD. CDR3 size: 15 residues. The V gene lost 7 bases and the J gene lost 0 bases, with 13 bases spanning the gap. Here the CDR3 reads CAITWDGSSYNEQFF. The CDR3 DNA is TGTGCCATCACCTGGGACGGGAGCTCCTACAATGAGCAGTTCTTC.